A single sample is the source of the 9 T cell receptor beta chains below, sequenced in a study of blood T cell repertoires in COVID-19. Libraries were prepared by immunoSEQ multiplex PCR; TCRdb keeps only in-frame clonotypes and omits some of them. In the table there are about 68,000 clones, 65% to 90% of which are singletons. Sequencing was done on a sample of peripheral blood. These receptors were obtained from a man over 45 with acute or convalescent COVID-19.

The chain combines TRBV6-5 with TRBJ2-3; D is unresolved. The CDR3 loop spans 14 amino acids. V dropped 4 bases and J dropped 6 bases, with 14 bases sitting between them. Germline CDR1 MNHEY, CDR2 SVGAGI. The CDR3 coding sequence is TGTGCCAGCAGTTTCACTGGGCCTCGGGATACGCAGTATTTT. Protein: CASSFTGPRDTQYF.

The V call is TRBV5-5, the J call TRBJ1-2; 9 positions agree with TRBD1. The CDR3 spans 14 residues. Trimming at V came to 3 bases and at J to 9 bases, leaving 9 bases not matched to a gene. CDR1 is SGHKS and CDR2 is YYEKEE in the germline V gene (reference sequence). The CDR3 DNA is TGTGCCAGCAGCTCGACAGGGGGGGGTTCGAGCTACACCTTC. It specifies CASSSTGGGSSYTF.

The chain combines TRBV30 with TRBJ2-3, with 9 bases matching TRBD2. Germline CDR1 is GTSNPN and CDR2 is SVGIG (reference sequence). With 1 base clipped from V and 7 bases from J, the junction kept 6 bases outside the gene matches. This CDR3 is built from 14 residues. The CDR3 spells CAWSGGGAFYTQYF. CDR3 bases: TGTGCCTGGAGTGGCGGGGGGGCGTTCTATACGCAGTATTTT.

The rearrangement uses TRBV4-1 and TRBJ1-3, with D possibly matching TRBD1 (5 bases). CDR1 is MGHRA, CDR2 YSYEKL, per germline. Trimming left V 2 bases short and J 3 bases short, with 14 bases between. The CDR3 totals 16 residues. The CDR3 DNA reads as TGCGCCAGCAGCCAAAGCAGGGTATCTGGTGGAAACACCATATATTTT. Protein product: CASSQSRVSGGNTIYF.

The chain links TRBV11-2 to TRBJ1-2; weak D call: TRBD1 (5 bases). The germline V gene encodes CDR1 SGHAT and CDR2 FQNNGV. The CDR3 contains 12 residues. Trimming stripped 5 bases from V and 3 bases from J, with 7 bases between. This CDR3 is CASSAGDYGYTF. The DNA for the CDR3 is TGTGCCAGCAGCGCGGGGGACTATGGCTACACCTTC.

The chain employs TRBV6-5 and TRBJ1-2, with 7 bases fitting TRBD1. Germline V gives CDR1 MNHEY, CDR2 SVGAGI. The CDR3 loop spans 15 amino acids. With 5 bases clipped from V and 8 bases from J, the junction kept 14 bases outside the gene matches. The CDR3 DNA is TGTGCCAGCAGTAACCGGGAGGGGGCCGATCGAGGCTACACCTTC. Its translation: CASSNREGADRGYTF.

Of note for this clone: Additional DNA sequences in this sample encode the identical CDR3. The chain is built from TRBV5-4 and TRBJ2-5; TRBD1 matches at 7 bases. V trimming: 4 bases; J trimming: 3 bases; junction bases outside the gene matches: 3. Germline V CDR1 and CDR2: SGHNT, YYREEE (reference sequence). This CDR3 contains 13 residues. The CDR3 loop reads CASSRDREETQYF. For the CDR3, the DNA is TGTGCCAGCAGCCGCGACAGGGAAGAGACCCAGTACTTC.

The chain recombines TRBV7-2 with TRBJ2-5; 7 bases agree with TRBD1. The CDR3 is 12 residues long. V gave up 7 bases and J gave up 1 base; unmatched junction bases: 0. CDR1 SGHTA and CDR2 FQGNSA come from the germline V gene. CDR3 sequence (DNA): TGTGCCAGCAACAGGGGCCAAGAGACCCAGTACTTC. Translation gives CASNRGQETQYF.

This rearrangement joins TRBV11-2 to TRBJ2-7, with D tentatively TRBD2 (7 bases). V shed 3 bases and J shed 6 bases, with 15 bases lying between them. Germline V gene data show CDR1 as SGHAT and CDR2 as FQNNGV. There are 14 residues in the CDR3. In nucleotides, the CDR3 is TGTGCCAGCAGCTTTAATGCGGGGGCGTTCGAGCAGTACGTC. Protein product: CASSFNAGAFEQYV.